Reported below is one T cell receptor (beta chain). This clone occurred once. No cognate antigen has been identified for it. No clone much larger than this one lies a single base away; base qualities are absent. The data stem from a study of OX40 agonist ivuxolimab in advanced cancers. Background on the whole study: Ivuxolimab was an agonistic, fully human IgG2 monoclonal antibody directed against OX40 (CD134), a costimulatory receptor. Intravenous ivuxolimab was administered to patients every 2 weeks at six dose levels: 0.01, 0.1, 0.3, 1.5, 3 and 10 mg/kg. Of the approximately 50 dose-escalation patients, hepatocellular carcinoma was present in approximately 20, melanoma in roughly 15, renal cell carcinoma in 9 and head and neck cancer in 9. In the dose-escalation cohort, 75% to 85% of patients were male, and the mean age was around 60 years with a range of roughly 20 to 79. Patients were allowed to have had prior anti-PD-1, anti-PD-L1 or anti-CTLA-4 therapy, and 30% to 40% of the dose-escalation patients had been treated with checkpoint inhibitors. Partial responses occurred in three dose-escalation patients: two with cutaneous melanoma and one with hepatocellular carcinoma. Peripheral TCRbeta sequencing aimed to test whether ivuxolimab altered TCR sequence diversity and caused clonal T-cell expansion. The paper describes the monotherapy dose-escalation part (N of about 47 patients) of the phase I trial of ivuxolimab.

CDR1 and CDR2, looked up from the germline V gene, are MNHEY and SVGAGI. The V end loses 0 bases and the J end loses 3 bases, and a stretch of 12 bases separates them. Reading from cysteine to phenylalanine, the CDR3 counts 15 amino acids. Only CDR3 DNA remains: 45 bases, in frame from the first base. The trial excluded patients who had a history of autoimmune disease or were on systemic immunosuppression. Peripheral blood for TCR sequencing was collected from all dose cohorts at baseline, on cycle 4 day 1, and on cycle 7 day 1. The samples were drawn from a first-in-human, open-label, multicenter phase I dose-escalation trial of ivuxolimab. Adults with locally advanced or metastatic melanoma, renal cell, hepatocellular, or head and neck squamous cell carcinoma were enrolled in the trial. CD4+ and CD8+ T cells were sorted separately from peripheral blood before TCR sequencing. General study outcomes and caveats: At doses from 0.1 to 3.0 mg/kg, clonal expansion was seen in both CD4+ and CD8+ blood T cells between baseline and week 6. Antigen specificity was not determined for the clonally expanded peripheral T cells. Low levels of normalized T-cell clonal expansion were also shown by some nonresponding patients. On average, CD8+ T cells showed more expanded clones than CD4+ T cells after ivuxolimab. Partial responders in the 0.1-3.0 mg/kg groups had among the lowest normalized peripheral clonal expansion, especially among CD8+ T cells.

For sequencing of the TCRbeta CDR3 region, genomic DNA was extracted from the sorted cells. The immunoSEQ Assay was used for sequencing of TCRbeta CDR3 regions. This is the immuneACCESS table as TCRdb keeps it, with only in-frame sequences that have V and J called. A part of the clones is gone; compared with another copy, unresolved V genes explain less than half, and the rest is unexplained. This sample holds around 66,000 clones; 85% to 90% were observed only once. The ten largest clones represent 10% to 13% of the sample. Sequenced here: CD4+ or CD8+ T cells sorted from blood, sampled in a trial of the OX40 agonist ivuxolimab. Recombination connected TRBV6-5 to TRBJ2-7; TRBD2 is a weak D gene call, 5 bases matching. The receptor's source is an adult with an advanced solid tumor such as melanoma, head and neck, liver or kidney cancer. The DNA sequence is TGTGCCAGCAGTTACTCAGCGGAGGTACGCTACGAGCAGTACTTC. It codes for CASSYSAEVRYEQYF.